This paragraph covers one TCR beta chain sequence. The CDR3 spans 14 residues. V shed 3 bases and J shed 3 bases, with 11 bases lying between them. Germline V gene data show CDR1 as SEHNR and CDR2 as FQNEAQ (reference sequence). The data originate from a study of blood T cells in healthy people across ages. It was with a sample-barcoded 5' primer and a J-beta primer mix that a second PCR of about 7 to 12 cycles was run. TCRdb recomputed calls from the 5' RACE reads with MiXCR, one row per CDR3 protein. The sample yields 1.4 million to 1.5 million distinct CDR3 sequences, around two fifths seen once. This clonotype originated in a woman younger than 35 in good health. This chain joins TRBV7-9 and TRBJ1-1; possible D gene TRBD1, 6 bases. The material sequenced was blood. CDR3 DNA: TGTGCCAGCAGCTTTGGGACAACGGACACTGAAGCTTTCTTT. Translating it yields CASSFGTTDTEAFF.